Listed below are T cell receptor beta chains from one sample, sequenced in a study of blood T cell repertoires in COVID-19. The protocol was immunoSEQ multiplex PCR, while the TCRdb copy is restricted to in-frame clones and leaves out a portion. The sample contains roughly 220,000 clones, about nine tenths of which appear only once. Material for sequencing was peripheral blood. These receptors all come from a man in his thirties or forties who had recovered from COVID-19. Each CDR3 is given with its conserved first and last residue. The D gene is left open where the match is weak. The listing skips clone size in some rows; elsewhere it reads once, few, many or a size class.

size: -; D: -; V: TRBV19; J: TRBJ1-2; DNA: TGTGCCACCCGGGACTATGGCTACACCTTC; CDR3: CATRDYGYTF
size: -; D: -; V: TRBV20-1; J: TRBJ1-4; DNA: TGCAGTGCTGGGGCTCTGGCAAAAAACAGTTTT; CDR3: CSAGALAKNSF
size: few; D: TRBD1; V: TRBV6-1; J: TRBJ1-5; DNA: TGTGCCAGCAGTGATCCCTTAGGACAGGGGGCTATTAGCAATCAGCCCCAGCATTTT; CDR3: CASSDPLGQGAISNQPQHF
size: -; D: TRBD2; V: TRBV19; J: TRBJ2-2; DNA: TGTGCCAGTAGTACGCTTAGCGGGGGGGATCGGGGCACCGGGGAGCTGTTTTTT; CDR3: CASSTLSGGDRGTGELFF
size: -; D: -; V: TRBV11-2; J: TRBJ2-1; DNA: TGTGCCAGCAGCGGGGACTGGGTAAGATACAATGAGCAGTTCTTC; CDR3: CASSGDWVRYNEQFF
size: -; D: TRBD1; V: TRBV27; J: TRBJ2-2; DNA: TGTGCCAGCAGTTCGGGACAGGGTACCGGGGAGCTGTTTTTT; CDR3: CASSSGQGTGELFF
size: few; D: TRBD1; V: TRBV19; J: TRBJ2-7; DNA: TGTGCCAGTAGTACCCGGGACAGGGTGGTCGAGCAGTACTTC; CDR3: CASSTRDRVVEQYF
size: -; D: -; V: TRBV19; J: TRBJ1-1; DNA: TGTGCCAGTAGTATGCGGAACACTGAAGCTTTCTTT; CDR3: CASSMRNTEAFF
size: once; D: -; V: TRBV29-1; J: TRBJ2-5; DNA: TGCAGCATCCCGACCGCGGGTGGAAAGACCCAGTACTTC; CDR3: CSIPTAGGKTQYF
size: -; D: -; V: TRBV7-9; J: TRBJ2-7; DNA: TGTGCCAGCAGCTTTGCGCTAACCTACGAGCAGTACTTC; CDR3: CASSFALTYEQYF
size: -; D: TRBD1; V: TRBV10-3; J: TRBJ2-5; DNA: TGTGCCATCAGCGGACAGGGGGGTGGGACCCAGTACTTC; CDR3: CAISGQGGGTQYF
size: -; D: -; V: TRBV2; J: TRBJ1-1; DNA: TGTGCCAGCAGGTGGGGGGTGAACACTGAAGCTTTCTTT; CDR3: CASRWGVNTEAFF
size: -; D: -; V: TRBV7-9; J: TRBJ1-3; DNA: TGTGCCAGCAGCTTAGGGGCCATTTACTCTGGAAACACCATATATTTT; CDR3: CASSLGAIYSGNTIYF
size: few; D: -; V: TRBV10-2; J: TRBJ2-3; DNA: TGCGCCAGCAGTGAGTCGACGGAAGGGGTTACGCAGTATTTT; CDR3: CASSESTEGVTQYF
size: -; D: -; V: TRBV7-6; J: TRBJ1-5; DNA: TGTGCCAGCAGCCAACAATCAGGGAACAATCAGCCCCAGCATTTT; CDR3: CASSQQSGNNQPQHF
size: -; D: -; V: TRBV5-1; J: TRBJ2-5; DNA: TGCGCCAGCAGGACAGGTCAAGAGACCCAGTACTTC; CDR3: CASRTGQETQYF
size: -; D: TRBD1; V: TRBV4-1; J: TRBJ1-4; DNA: TGCGCCAGCAGCCAACCCACCGGGACAGGACTGTTTTTT; CDR3: CASSQPTGTGLFF
size: once; D: TRBD2; V: TRBV11-2; J: TRBJ2-5; DNA: TGTGCCAGCAGCTTAGGGGACGGGGGGGAGACCCAGTACTTC; CDR3: CASSLGDGGETQYF
size: -; D: -; V: TRBV5-4; J: TRBJ1-1; DNA: TGTGCCAGCAGCTTGGCGCGGGGGGGCTACGCTTTCTTT; CDR3: CASSLARGGYAFF